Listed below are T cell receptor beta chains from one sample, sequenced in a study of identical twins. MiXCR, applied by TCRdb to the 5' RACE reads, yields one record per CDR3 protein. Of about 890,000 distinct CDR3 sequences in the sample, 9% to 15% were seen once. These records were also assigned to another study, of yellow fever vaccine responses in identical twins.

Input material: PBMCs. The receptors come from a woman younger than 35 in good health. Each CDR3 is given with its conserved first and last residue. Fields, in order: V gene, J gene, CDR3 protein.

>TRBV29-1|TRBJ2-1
CSVGPKGYPTYNEQFF
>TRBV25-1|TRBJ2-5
CASSDKWRAGLQETQYF
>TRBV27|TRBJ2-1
CASSLASLSEQFF
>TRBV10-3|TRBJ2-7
CAATTSPYEQYF
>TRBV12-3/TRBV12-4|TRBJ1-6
CASSLGTGMFPPLHF
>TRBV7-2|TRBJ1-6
CASSQWAELNSPLHF
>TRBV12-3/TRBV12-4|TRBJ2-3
CASSFGDLNTDTQYF
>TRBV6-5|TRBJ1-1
CASSNEFREAFF
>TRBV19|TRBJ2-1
CASSIEGRGAYNEQFF
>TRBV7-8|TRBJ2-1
CVRSLLGQGVDNEQFF
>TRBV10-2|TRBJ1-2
CASGAGWDYGYTF
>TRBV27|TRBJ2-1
CASSLAVFTNEQFF
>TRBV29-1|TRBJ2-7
CSVVGADTYEQYF
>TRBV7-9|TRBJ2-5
CASSLGSAGIPETQYF
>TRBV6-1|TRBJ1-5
CASSESVSTQPQHF
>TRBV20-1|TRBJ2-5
CSARLAGVLGETQYF
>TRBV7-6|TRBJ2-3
CASSLVGPGKLIADTQYF
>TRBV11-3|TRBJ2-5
CASSLGFGGSAHRTQYF
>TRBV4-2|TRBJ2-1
CASSQEAAAGGPLDEQFF
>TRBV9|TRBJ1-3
CASSVTGSSGNTIYF
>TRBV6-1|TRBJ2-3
CASSEARRGSRIDTQYF
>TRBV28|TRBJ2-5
CASSPGGGYQETQYF
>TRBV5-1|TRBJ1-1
CASSLGGITNTEAFF
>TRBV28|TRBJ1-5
CASSRQGWGNQPQHF
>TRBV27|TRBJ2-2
CASSLRVYPGELFF
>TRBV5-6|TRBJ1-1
CASSYPPSVTEAFF
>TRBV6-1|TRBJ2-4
CASSLSPHRGMAKNIHYF
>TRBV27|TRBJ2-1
CASRTTSGALSYNEQFF
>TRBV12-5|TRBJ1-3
CASGLDDTSGNTIYF
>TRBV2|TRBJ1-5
CASSVGHSNQPQHF
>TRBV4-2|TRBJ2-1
CASSQGIGLLNEQFF
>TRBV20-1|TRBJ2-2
CSARPGTVATGELFF
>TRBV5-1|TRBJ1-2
CASSLAGTGRPGRYGYTF
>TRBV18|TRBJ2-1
CASSPIGGPKSYNEQFF
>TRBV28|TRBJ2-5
CASRAPGGKETQYF
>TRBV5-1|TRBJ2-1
CASTVNTNSYNEQFF
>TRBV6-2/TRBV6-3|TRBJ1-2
CASNPGTGQGYTF
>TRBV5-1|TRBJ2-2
CASTFRTDPNTGELFF
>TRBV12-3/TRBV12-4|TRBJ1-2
CASSFGLGESYGYTF
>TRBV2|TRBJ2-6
CASITGGQGADRGANVLTF
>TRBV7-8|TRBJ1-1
CASSLVYGLGEAFF
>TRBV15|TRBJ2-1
CATSQRENIGEQFF
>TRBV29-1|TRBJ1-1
CSVGPQVGQGFFYTEAFF
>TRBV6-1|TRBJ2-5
CASRPGQKETQYF
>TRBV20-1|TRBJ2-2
CSAPRLAGTGELFF
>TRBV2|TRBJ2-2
CASNNRDDTGELFF
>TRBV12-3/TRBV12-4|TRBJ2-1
CASSVLGGSSYNEQFF
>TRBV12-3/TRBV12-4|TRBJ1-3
CASSQPMTGTGNTIYF
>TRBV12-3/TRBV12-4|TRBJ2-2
CATRAASNTGELFF
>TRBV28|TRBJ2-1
CASSPGHLAGGSNEQFF
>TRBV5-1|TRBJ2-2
CASSLGLAGGRNTGELFF
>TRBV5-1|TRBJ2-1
CASGEGGQDNEQFF
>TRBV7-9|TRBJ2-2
CASIVWTGDTGELFF